The text below deals with one TCR beta chain. The data stem from a study of T cell responses to AZD1222 COVID-19 vaccine. The assay was immunoSEQ multiplex PCR, and TCRdb's table has in-frame clones only and misses some. In the table there are about 170,000 clones, more than 80% of which are singletons. The CDR3 is 18 residues long. CDR1 PRHDT and CDR2 FYEKMQ come from the germline V gene (reference sequence). The trim removed 5 bases at V and 0 bases at J, leaving 6 bases unmatched. Sequenced material: peripheral blood, taken on day 0 of AZD1222 vaccination. The chain uses TRBV13 and TRBJ2-6; 11 bases align to TRBD2. The receptor comes from an adult in good health. The CDR3 nucleotides read TGTGCCAGCAGCCCGAGACTAGCGGGGAGCTCTGGGGCCAACGTCCTGACTTTC. This encodes CASSPRLAGSSGANVLTF.